These 22 T cell receptor beta chains were all obtained from the same sample, sequenced in a study of T cell clonality in common variable immunodeficiency. Findings and caveats of the study: In common variable immunodeficiency, TCR beta chains reportedly carried fewer deletions and N-nucleotide insertions.

Using immunoSEQ multiplex PCR, the repertoire was profiled, and TCRdb retains in-frame clones only, with some absent. The table lists roughly 7,400 clones, with no singletons. These receptors' antigens are unknown. The material sequenced was peripheral blood mononuclear cells. Every receptor here comes from a human donor with common variable immunodeficiency.

Points on this clone: The CDR3 end falls 3 residues outside the read, so it is completed with the germline J gene. The chain employs TRBV6-1 and TRBJ2-3; 8 nucleotides match TRBD1. Germline trimming cut 0 bases from V and 6 bases from J; bases unmatched to any gene: 8. CDR3 length: 16 residues. The V gene's germline CDR1 is MNHNS and CDR2 SASEGT. CDR3 residues: CASSEARDRPRDTQYF. The covered CDR3 bases are TGTGCCAGCAGTGAAGCGCGGGACAGGCCAAGGGATACG.

This clone was recorded a few times. Read coverage stops 3 residues before the CDR3 terminus; the germline J gene supplies the remainder. The chain is built from TRBV5-4 and TRBJ2-1; D perhaps matches TRBD2 (6 bases). Trimming cost V 4 bases and J 5 bases, with 13 bases left between them. Germline CDR1 and CDR2: SGHNT and YYREEE (reference sequence). The CDR3 covers 14 residues. The sequenced part of the CDR3 DNA is TGTGCCAGCAGCCAGGGACTCACAAACAATGAG. Translating gives CASSQGLTNNE. The full CDR3 reads CASSQGLTNNEQFF.

In its sample, this clone was seen many times. The read gets to within 3 residues of the CDR3 end, and the germline J gene fills in the rest. This sequence joins TRBV5-1 and TRBJ2-3; TRBD2 might be the D (6 bases). CDR1 SGHRS and CDR2 YFSETQ come from the germline V gene. V was clipped by 4 bases and J by 2 bases, with 20 bases between them. This CDR3 has 17 amino acids. Partial CDR3 DNA: TGCGCCAGCAGCCGCGACCTATTGGCGGGGTCCACAGATACG. Amino acid sequence: CASSRDLLAGSTDT. The CDR3, in full, reads CASSRDLLAGSTDTQYF.

Comment on this clone: The read halts 3 residues ahead of the CDR3 end, with the missing end drawn from the germline J gene. V is TRBV19 and J is TRBJ1-4; 7 nucleotides align to TRBD1. Germline V CDR1 and CDR2: LNHDA, SQIVND (reference sequence). The CDR3 extends over 17 amino acids. The V gene end was trimmed by 1 base and the J gene end by 7 bases; junction bases not matched to a gene: 12. The covered CDR3 bases are TGTGCCAGTAGTATAGCCCTGCCGAGGGGGCGGAGTGAAAAA. Its protein product is CASSIALPRGRSEK. The whole CDR3 protein is CASSIALPRGRSEKLFF.

A few counts support this clone. The read terminates 3 residues before the CDR3 end, so the remaining end is supplied by the germline J gene. The chain combines TRBV5-1 with TRBJ2-5, with 9 nucleotides matching TRBD2. V shed 2 bases and J 4 bases; nucleotides not matched to a gene: 6. Per the germline V gene, CDR1 is SGHRS and CDR2 is YFSETQ. This CDR3 has 15 residues. The sequenced CDR3 bases are TGCGCCAGCAGCTTTTTTAGCGGGAGCTCAGAGACC. It specifies CASSFFSGSSET. In full, the CDR3 reads CASSFFSGSSETQYF.

This clone was observed a few times. The CDR3 goes on 3 residues after the read ends, and that part is filled in from the germline J gene. This chain connects TRBV7-7 to TRBJ2-5; 11 bases are a match to TRBD2. V dropped 1 base and J dropped 4; count of bases not matched to a gene: 8. Germline V gene sequence: CDR1 SSHAT, CDR2 FNYEAQ (reference sequence). The CDR3 loop spans 17 amino acids. The CDR3 bases that were read are TGTGCCAGCAGCTTAGACCTACTAGCGGGAGAAAGAGAGACC. Amino acids: CASSLDLLAGERET. The whole CDR3 reads CASSLDLLAGERETQYF. The variable domain in full, completed from reference TRBV7-7 and TRBJ2-5, reads GAGVSQSPRYKVTKRGQDVTLRCDPISSHATLYWYQQALGQGPEFLTYFNYEAQPDKSGLPSDRFSAERPEGSISTLTIQRTEQRDSAMYRCASSLDLLAGERETQYFGPGTRLLVL.

This clone was found many times. The read stops 3 residues short of the end of the CDR3; the missing end is completed from the germline J gene. The rearrangement uses TRBV7-6 and TRBJ1-5; the D gene is possibly TRBD1 (5 bases). CDR1 and CDR2 (germline): SGHVS, FNYEAQ. The CDR3 runs to 15 residues. V was clipped by 0 bases and J by 7 bases, with 13 bases between them. The CDR3 sequence: CASSLAGSGDQPQHF. The CDR3 bases that were read are TGTGCCAGCAGCTTAGCGGGGTCGGGGGACCAGCCC. Full variable domain (outside the CDR3, taken from reference TRBV7-6 and TRBJ1-5): GAGVSQSPRYKVTKRGQDVALRCDPISGHVSLYWYRQALGQGPEFLTYFNYEAQQDKSGLPNDRFSAERPEGSISTLTIQRTEQRDSAMYRCASSLAGSGDQPQHFGDGTRLSIL.

This clone showed up just a few times. The read ends 3 residues early relative to the CDR3; the germline J gene fills the gap. The chain couples TRBV18 to TRBJ1-1; 9 positions match TRBD1. This CDR3 region has 12 residues. In germline, CDR1 is KGHSH, CDR2 LQKENI. This chain's CDR3 is CASYTQGARAFF. The CDR3 bases that were read are TGTGCCAGCTACACACAGGGGGCTCGA.

Many counts were recorded for this clone. The read gets to within 3 residues of the CDR3 end, and the germline J gene fills in the rest. The V gene is TRBV27, the J gene TRBJ2-7; maybe TRBD1 (6 bases). Germline values: CDR1 MNHEY, CDR2 SMNVEV (reference sequence). The CDR3 contains 13 residues. The germline V and J ends were trimmed by 3 bases and 2 bases, with 8 bases remaining between them. The CDR3 spells CASSFRGPYEQYF. The sequenced part of the CDR3 DNA is TGTGCCAGCAGTTTCAGGGGTCCCTACGAG.

A remark on this clone: At one boundary the junction diverges from the germline segment, which might be a read error. The sequence runs out 3 residues before the end of the CDR3; the remainder is reconstructed from the germline J gene. The rearrangement links TRBV7-7 to TRBJ2-3; TRBD2 matches at 7 bases. CDR3 length equals 17 residues. The germline V gene encodes CDR1 SSHAT and CDR2 FNYEAQ (reference sequence). The CDR3 DNA, read in part, is TGTGCTAGCAGCCCGGGGAGGGAGAAGTCTAGCACAGATACG. This gives the protein CASSPGREKSSTDT. The full CDR3 is CASSPGREKSSTDTQYF.

This clone was picked up many times. The CDR3 end is not reached by the read, which stops 3 residues before it; the germline J gene fills it in. The chain combines TRBV4-1 with TRBJ2-4; D is unresolved. The CDR3 has 14 amino acids. Germline V gene data show CDR1 as MGHRA and CDR2 as YSYEKL. Deletions cut 0 bases from V and 5 bases from J, with 8 bases between. The CDR3 DNA, read in part, is TGCGCCAGCAGCCAAGATCACTCCCAAAACATT. Its translation is CASSQDHSQNI. In full, the CDR3 is CASSQDHSQNIQYF.

The table lists this clone with many counts. The read is 3 residues too short to cover the CDR3 end, so that end is filled in from the germline J gene. V and J are TRBV5-1 and TRBJ2-5; 8 positions match TRBD2. The germline gives CDR1 SGHRS, CDR2 YFSETQ. V was pared by 4 bases and J by 3 bases, with 2 bases of the junction left unmatched. The CDR3 runs 13 residues. CDR3 amino acids: CASSTSGEETQYF. CDR3 DNA (partial): TGCGCCAGCAGCACTAGCGGAGAAGAGACC.

A few counts support this clone. The observed sequence ends 3 residues before the CDR3 terminus, with the missing tail filled in from the germline J gene. This chain joins TRBV18 and TRBJ2-7, with 13 bases matching TRBD2. With 2 bases clipped from V and 4 bases from J, the junction kept 8 bases outside the gene matches. Germline values: CDR1 KGHSH, CDR2 LQKENI. The CDR3 has 17 residues. CDR3 sequence reads: CASSPWHGLAGDYEQYF. CDR3 DNA (partial): TGTGCCAGCTCACCATGGCACGGACTAGCGGGAGATTACGAG.

This clone was found many times. The read terminates 3 residues before the CDR3 end, so the remaining end is supplied by the germline J gene. This chain connects TRBV7-8 to TRBJ2-7; tentative D call: TRBD1 (6 bases). V lost 1 base and J 5 bases, leaving 15 bases between the germline ends. The CDR3 contains 15 residues. Per germline, CDR1 SGHVS and CDR2 FQNEAQ. The CDR3 loop is CASSLGGRGVHEQYF. Partial CDR3 DNA: TGTGCCAGCAGCTTAGGAGGCAGGGGTGTCCACGAG.

This clone was counted between two and nine times. The read falls 3 residues short of the CDR3 end, and the missing part is taken from the germline J gene. The chain uses TRBV19 and TRBJ2-5; maybe TRBD2 (6 bases). The CDR3 runs 15 residues. Germline V lookup: CDR1 LNHDA, CDR2 SQIVND (reference sequence). V was shortened by 4 bases and J by 0 bases, with 12 bases between the two germline ends. This chain's CDR3 is CASSKEGPYQETQYF. CDR3 DNA, as far as it was read: TGTGCCAGTAGTAAGGAGGGGCCCTACCAAGAGACC. The variable domain in full, completed from reference TRBV19 and TRBJ2-5, reads DGGITQSPKYLFRKEGQNVTLSCEQNLNHDAMYWYRQDPGQGLRLIYYSQIVNDFQKGDIAEGYSVSREKKESFPLTVTSAQKNPTAFYLCASSKEGPYQETQYFGPGTRLLVL.

This clone appeared a few times. The CDR3 end lies 3 residues beyond the end of the read and is filled in from the germline J gene. The chain joins TRBV5-6 to TRBJ2-1, with D hard to call. The CDR3 is 14 amino acids. The germline CDR1 and CDR2 sequences are SGHDT and YYEEEE. V lost 1 base and J 7 bases, leaving 12 bases between the germline ends. The CDR3 here is CASSLIVSRNEQFF. CDR3 DNA, as far as it was read: TGTGCCAGCAGCTTGATAGTTTCCCGTAATGAG.

This clone was counted ten times or more. The read ends 3 residues before the CDR3 terminus; that terminus is restored from the germline J gene. This rearrangement joins TRBV28 to TRBJ2-3, with 10 bases identical to TRBD1. Germline CDR1 and CDR2: MDHEN and SYDVKM. After removal of 7 bases from V and 8 bases from J, the junction contained 15 bases not matched to a gene. There are 16 residues in the CDR3. The CDR3 sequence is CASKNWDRGRVGTQYF. CDR3 bases read: TGTGCCAGCAAGAATTGGGACAGGGGCCGAGTCGGTACG. The variable domain in full, completed from reference TRBV28 and TRBJ2-3, reads DVKVTQSSRYLVKRTGEKVFLECVQDMDHENMFWYRQDPGLGLRLIYFSYDVKMKEKGDIPEGYSVSREKKERFSLILESASTNQTSMYLCASKNWDRGRVGTQYFGPGTRLTVL.

The table lists this clone with many counts. The CDR3 extends 3 residues past the end of the read, so its final part is completed from the germline J gene. The V gene is TRBV7-7, the J gene TRBJ2-5; TRBD1 agrees at 8 bases. Per the germline V gene, CDR1 is SSHAT and CDR2 is FNYEAQ (reference sequence). Trimming at V came to 5 bases and at J to 3 bases, leaving 2 bases not matched to a gene. The CDR3 contains 13 residues. Incomplete CDR3 DNA: TGTGCCAGCAGCCAGGACAGGGAAGAGACC. Translating gives CASSQDREET. The whole CDR3 reads CASSQDREETQYF.

This clone was detected only a few times. From the germline J gene comes the end of the CDR3, since the read stops 3 residues before it. The J gene is TRBJ2-5, the V gene TRBV7-9; the D gene is possibly TRBD2 (6 bases). From germline, CDR1 is SEHNR and CDR2 FQNEAQ (reference sequence). The CDR3 covers 12 residues. V lost 7 bases and J lost 1, with 7 bases in between. CDR3 DNA (partial): TGTGCCAGCACGGGGGTCCAAGAGACC. It translates to CASTGVQET. The whole CDR3 reads CASTGVQETQYF.

This clone appeared many times. The CDR3 extends 3 residues past the end of the read, so its final part is completed from the germline J gene. The J gene is TRBJ1-5, the V gene TRBV19; tentative D call: TRBD1 (5 bases). Germline CDR1 is LNHDA and CDR2 is SQIVND (reference sequence). Trimming took off 6 bases at V and 5 bases at J, with 20 bases between the two ends. There are 16 residues in the CDR3. Incomplete CDR3 DNA: TGTGCCAGTAGCCCTTGGGGCGGGGGAGGGGATCAGCCC. It yields the protein CASSPWGGGGDQP. The CDR3 in full is CASSPWGGGGDQPQHF.

About this clone: With the read ending 3 residues before the CDR3 end, the germline J gene is used to fill in that end. V usage is TRBV19 and J usage is TRBJ2-1; 7 nucleotides line up with TRBD2. CDR1 is LNHDA and CDR2 is SQIVND in the germline V gene (reference sequence). Germline trimming cut 5 bases from V and 7 bases from J; bases unmatched to any gene: 14. CDR3 length: 16 residues. CDR3 bases read: TGTGCCAGTAGTCCTCGACTAGCTACTCAGGGAAATGAG. This encodes CASSPRLATQGNE. The CDR3 in its entirety is CASSPRLATQGNEQFF.

This clone was found a few times. The read gets to within 3 residues of the CDR3 end, and the germline J gene fills in the rest. The chain carries TRBV7-9 and TRBJ2-7, with D possibly being TRBD1 (6 bases). The CDR3 contains 13 residues. V was clipped by 0 bases and J by 3 bases, with 6 bases between them. The germline gives CDR1 SEHNR, CDR2 FQNEAQ (reference sequence). The CDR3 loop is CASSLAGGYEQYF. Partial CDR3 DNA: TGTGCCAGCAGCTTAGCAGGGGGCTACGAG.